This T cell receptor beta chain was sequenced during a study of shared clonotypes between healthy human individuals. Whole-study results and caveats: With a handful of donors compared, 5% to 5.5% of naive CD4 clonotypes were shared. In having few donors, the study represented limited genetic and exposure-history diversity.

This CDR3 is built from 14 residues. V lost 3 bases and J lost 0, with 9 bases in between. CDR1 and CDR2 (germline): GTSNPN, SVGIG (reference sequence). The naive CD8 fraction comprised CD45RO-negative cells positively selected for CCR7 and excluded terminally differentiated effector memory CD45RA+ cells. Generated by immunoSEQ multiplex PCR, the TCRdb table keeps only in-frame clones and is missing some. The table includes around 2,100,000 clones, about 95% detected once. Comments on this clone: Its specificity is unknown.

This chain joins TRBV30 and TRBJ2-1; possible D gene TRBD1, 5 bases. Material: naive CD8+ T cells sorted from blood. This receptor was identified in a man between 18 and 29 years old in good health. The CDR3 DNA sequence: TGTGCCTGGAGAGGGGCCAGCTCCTACAATGAGCAGTTCTTC. Translated, it gives CAWRGASSYNEQFF.